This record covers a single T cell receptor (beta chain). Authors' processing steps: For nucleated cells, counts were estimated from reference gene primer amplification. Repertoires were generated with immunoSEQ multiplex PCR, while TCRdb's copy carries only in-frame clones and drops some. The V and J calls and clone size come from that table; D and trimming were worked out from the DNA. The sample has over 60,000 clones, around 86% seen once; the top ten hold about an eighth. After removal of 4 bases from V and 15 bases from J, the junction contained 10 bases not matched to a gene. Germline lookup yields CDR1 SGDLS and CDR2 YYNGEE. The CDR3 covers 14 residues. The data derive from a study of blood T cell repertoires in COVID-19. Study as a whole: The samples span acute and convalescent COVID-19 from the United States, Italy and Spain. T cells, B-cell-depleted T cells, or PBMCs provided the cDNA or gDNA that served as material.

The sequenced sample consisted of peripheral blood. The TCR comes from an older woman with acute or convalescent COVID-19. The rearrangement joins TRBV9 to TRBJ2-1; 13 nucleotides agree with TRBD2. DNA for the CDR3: TGTGCCAGCAGCCGGAGGACTAGCGGGGGAGGTATGTTCTTC. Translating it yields CASSRRTSGGGMFF.